This T cell receptor beta chain was observed in a study of T cell responses to AZD1222 COVID-19 vaccine. In the study overall: Some second doses came at about 4 weeks and others at about 12 weeks; these were pooled. Findings of the study overall: It should be noted that donors were predominantly white British and more often female, and clonal diversity was possibly underestimated.

This clone was detected once. As yet, its antigen is unknown. In germline, CDR1 is LGHDT, CDR2 YNNKEL (reference sequence). The trim removed 5 bases at V and 8 bases at J, leaving 8 bases unmatched. CDR3 length equals 15 residues. Sequenced by immunoSEQ multiplex PCR; TCRdb stores in-frame clones only, minus some. The sample holds about 140,000 clones; approximately 92% are singletons and the top ten take 2.5% to 4%. The sequencing here drew on peripheral blood, taken on day 0 of AZD1222 vaccination. The receptor was derived from an adult in good health. The chain carries TRBV3-1 (or the pseudogene TRBV3-2) and TRBJ2-1, with 11 positions matching TRBD2. This CDR3 reads CASSFSGREVDEQFF. The DNA of the CDR3 is TGTGCCAGCAGCTTTAGCGGGAGGGAAGTCGATGAGCAGTTCTTC.